This T cell receptor beta chain was sequenced during a study of T cell responses to AZD1222 COVID-19 vaccine. Findings and caveats of the study: Clonal diversity was possibly underestimated; the donors were predominantly white British and more often female.

Deletions cut 4 bases from V and 8 bases from J, with 8 bases between. This CDR3 is built from 12 residues. Germline lookup yields CDR1 SGHAT and CDR2 FQNNGV. A remark on this clone: Its target is unknown.

It was second doses at about 4 or about 12 weeks that were pooled. Assay used: immunoSEQ multiplex PCR; TCRdb lists only in-frame clones, some missing. This sample has around 150,000 clones, with roughly 90% found just once. The material sequenced was peripheral blood, taken 28 days after the second AZD1222 dose. This receptor was obtained from an adult who received the AZD1222 COVID-19 vaccine. The chain has TRBV11-2 and TRBJ1-4; D unclear. CDR3 sequence (DNA): TGTGCCAGCAGCTCCAGTTACGAAAAACTGTTTTTT. Translated: CASSSSYEKLFF.